This is a list of T cell receptor beta chains from one sample in a study of response to subunit inactivated influenza vaccine. One entry per CDR3 protein results from TCRdb running MiXCR on the RT-PCR reads. Of roughly 630,000 distinct CDR3 sequences in the sample, 14% are singletons; the top ten hold approximately 7.6%. This material consisted of PBMCs from blood, taken around 15 days before vaccination. All receptors come from a man between 50 and 59 years old who received an inactivated influenza vaccine. Both conserved end residues are part of each CDR3. The order of the fields is D gene, clone size, V gene, CDR3 length, J gene, CDR3 DNA, CDR3 protein. A D gene is named only where the DNA matches it firmly. Size values are once, few and many counts, or a class for expanded clones, and some rows have none.

>.|many|TRBV28|18|TRBJ2-7
TGTGCCAGCAGTTCCCTAGGGTGGGGCCGAAAGAGCTCCTACGAGCAGTACTTC
CASSSLGWGRKSSYEQYF
>.|.|TRBV5-4|14|TRBJ1-3
TGTGCCAGCAGCTTGTCGGGGGGCGGAAACACCATATATTTT
CASSLSGGGNTIYF
>TRBD2|few|TRBV24-1|17|TRBJ2-3
TGTGCCACCAGTGACACATATAGCGGGGGTGGGATTTATACGCAGTATTTT
CATSDTYSGGGIYTQYF
>.|.|TRBV7-9|15|TRBJ2-1
TGTGCCAGCAGCTCCCGGTTGCAGGCCTACAATGAGCAGTTCTTC
CASSSRLQAYNEQFF
>.|.|TRBV7-2|15|TRBJ2-1
TGTGCCAGCAGCCCATTCGGGACTGGAGTCTCTGAGCAGTTCTTC
CASSPFGTGVSEQFF
>.|few|TRBV12-3/TRBV12-4|13|TRBJ2-7
TGTGCCAGCAGAAAAGCGGCGTCCTACGAGCAGTACTTC
CASRKAASYEQYF
>.|few|TRBV28|13|TRBJ1-1
TGTGCCACCTGGCCTGGGGTCGACACTGAAGCTTTCTTT
CATWPGVDTEAFF
>TRBD2|few|TRBV20-1|17|TRBJ2-1
TGCAGTGCTAGGCGACTAGCGGGGGGGTCTCCTTACAATGAGCAGTTCTTC
CSARRLAGGSPYNEQFF
>TRBD1|few|TRBV7-8|17|TRBJ2-7
TGTGCCAGCAGCCTACTAAACCGGGACAGCAGGGTAAACGAGCAGTACTTC
CASSLLNRDSRVNEQYF
>.|few|TRBV4-3|13|TRBJ2-1
TGCGCCAACAGCCTTAGCTCGAAAGGCGAGCAGTTCTTC
CANSLSSKGEQFF
>.|few|TRBV6-5|15|TRBJ2-5
TGTGCCAGCAGTTCGGACTCCGCGAGCTGGGAGACCCAGTACTTC
CASSSDSASWETQYF
>.|.|TRBV15|13|TRBJ2-4
TGTGCCACCAGCAGGGCCACGTATGACATTCAGTACTTC
CATSRATYDIQYF
>.|.|TRBV7-2|15|TRBJ2-5
TGTGCCAGCAGCTTAACAACCGGGACACAGGAGACCCAGTACTTC
CASSLTTGTQETQYF
>TRBD1|.|TRBV4-1|19|TRBJ1-2
TGCGCCAGCAGCCAAGAGCGGGGGACAGGGGGTGCAACTAACTATGGCTACACCTTC
CASSQERGTGGATNYGYTF
>.|many|TRBV20-1|15|TRBJ2-1
TGCAGTGCTAGAAAAATGGGACGAGGGGACAATGAGCAGTTCTTC
CSARKMGRGDNEQFF
>.|many|TRBV6-1|14|TRBJ1-2
TGTGCCAGCACCTCCCATCCTCCAAGGGGTGGCTACACCTTC
CASTSHPPRGGYTF
>.|few|TRBV12-3/TRBV12-4|15|TRBJ2-1
TGTGCCAGCAGTCCACGACAGGGTGGGAGGAATGAGCAGTTCTTC
CASSPRQGGRNEQFF
>TRBD1|few|TRBV24-1|16|TRBJ1-2
TGTGCCACCAGTGGTCGAACGGACAGGGCGAACTATGGCTACACCTTC
CATSGRTDRANYGYTF
>TRBD2|.|TRBV7-9|13|TRBJ2-3
TGTGCCAGCAGCTTAGATCTAGCGGGAACGCAGTATTTT
CASSLDLAGTQYF
>TRBD1|few|TRBV10-2|16|TRBJ2-1
TGCGCCAGCAGTATCAACAGGGGCTCCTCCTACAATGAGCAGTTCTTC
CASSINRGSSYNEQFF
>.|few|TRBV6-1|15|TRBJ1-1
TGTGCCAGCAACTCTTGGGGCGCTAGCGGGGCTGAAGCTTTCTTT
CASNSWGASGAEAFF
>.|many|TRBV4-1|13|TRBJ1-1
TGCGCCAGCAGCCGGGGGGAGAACACTGAAGCTTTCTTT
CASSRGENTEAFF
>TRBD2|few|TRBV7-6|15|TRBJ2-2
TGTGCCAGCAGCCCGCACCCGGGGGGCACCGGGGAGCTGTTTTTT
CASSPHPGGTGELFF
>TRBD2|few|TRBV20-1|15|TRBJ2-1
TGCAGGGCCAAAGGCGGGAGGGGTCCCTACAATGAGCAGTTCTTC
CRAKGGRGPYNEQFF
>TRBD2|.|TRBV20-1|14|TRBJ2-7
TGCAGTGCCCCAGGGTCTAGCGGGAGGGACGAGCAGTACTTC
CSAPGSSGRDEQYF
>TRBD2|.|TRBV24-1|16|TRBJ2-1
TGTGCCACCAGTGAAAAGGGACTAGTGGGCCTCAATGAGCAGTTCTTC
CATSEKGLVGLNEQFF
>.|many|TRBV9|14|TRBJ2-1
TGTGCCAGCAGCGCCGGGACTGGATACAATGAGCAGTTCTTC
CASSAGTGYNEQFF
>.|.|TRBV20-1|13|TRBJ2-7
TGCAGTGCTAGTCTACGGATCGACTACGAGCAGTACTTC
CSASLRIDYEQYF
>.|many|TRBV6-1|13|TRBJ2-2
TGTGCCAGCAGGGACCTAGCCACCGGGGAGCTGTTTTTT
CASRDLATGELFF
>.|few|TRBV12-3/TRBV12-4|14|TRBJ2-3
TGTGCCAGCAGTCTTGCGGCCCAACGGGATACGCAGTATTTT
CASSLAAQRDTQYF
>.|few|TRBV15|17|TRBJ2-5
TGTGCCACCAGCACGGCCCCGGCCCCCACCAACTGGGAGACCCAGTACTTC
CATSTAPAPTNWETQYF
>TRBD2|few|TRBV7-2|16|TRBJ2-3
TGTGCCAGCAGCTTAGTTGGTAGCGGGAGGGTGGATACGCAGTATTTT
CASSLVGSGRVDTQYF
>.|few|TRBV3-1|12|TRBJ1-1
TGTGCCAGCAGCCAGGGCGGCGGACGGGCTTTCTTT
CASSQGGGRAFF
>.|few|TRBV28|12|TRBJ2-7
TGTGCCAGCAGTCAGGGTCACTACGAGCAGTACTTC
CASSQGHYEQYF
>.|.|TRBV12-3/TRBV12-4|14|TRBJ1-3
TGTGCCACCAGGGCCATAGGTACTGGAAACACCATATATTTT
CATRAIGTGNTIYF
>.|few|TRBV10-3|12|TRBJ2-7
TGTGCCATCAGACCCCAGGAGGGCGAGCAGTACTTC
CAIRPQEGEQYF
>TRBD2|many|TRBV24-1|17|TRBJ2-1
TGTGCCACCAGTGCCCCATCAGCGGGAGGGAGGTACAATGAGCAGTTCTTC
CATSAPSAGGRYNEQFF
>.|.|TRBV5-4|15|TRBJ2-2
TGTGCCAGCAGCTTCGGGACTGGTTCGCCCGGGGAGCTGTTTTTT
CASSFGTGSPGELFF
>.|few|TRBV20-1|15|TRBJ2-2
TGCAGTGCTAGTTCGGGCCTCACCCACACCGGGGAGCTGTTTTTT
CSASSGLTHTGELFF
>TRBD1|few|TRBV6-1|16|TRBJ2-2
TGTGCCAGCAGTGAAGGGACAGGGGCGAACACCGGGGAGCTGTTTTTT
CASSEGTGANTGELFF
>TRBD1|few|TRBV7-9|15|TRBJ2-7
TGTGCCAGCAGCTTAGTACAGGGGAGCTCCTACGAGCAGTACTTC
CASSLVQGSSYEQYF
>.|few|TRBV6-2/TRBV6-3|12|TRBJ2-7
TGTGCCAGCAGTTCCCCTGTCGGTGGGCAGTACTTC
CASSSPVGGQYF
>.|few|TRBV28|15|TRBJ2-3
TGTGCCAGCAGTTTATGGCCGGCCAGCACAGATACGCAGTATTTT
CASSLWPASTDTQYF
>.|.|TRBV7-9|15|TRBJ2-7
TGTGCCAGCAGCTTTGGTGGAACGGTTCGCTACGAGCAGTACTTC
CASSFGGTVRYEQYF
>.|few|TRBV6-2/TRBV6-3|13|TRBJ2-3
TGTGCCAGCAGTGGACTGGGGGTGTATACGCAGTATTTT
CASSGLGVYTQYF
>TRBD2|many|TRBV29-1|14|TRBJ2-1
TGCAGCGTTGAAGCGACTAGCGGGATTAATGAGCAGTTCTTC
CSVEATSGINEQFF
>TRBD2|few|TRBV5-1|16|TRBJ2-3
TGCGCCAGCAGCTTGGATAGCGGGGGGGGCACAGATACGCAGTATTTT
CASSLDSGGGTDTQYF
>.|.|TRBV7-2|15|TRBJ2-2
TGTGCCACCAGAGTCCACAGGGTTTTGGGCGGGGAGCTGTTTTTT
CATRVHRVLGGELFF
>TRBD2|.|TRBV12-3/TRBV12-4|16|TRBJ2-7
TGTGCCAGCAGTTTGGGACTAGCGGAGGGCTCCTACGAGCAGTACTTC
CASSLGLAEGSYEQYF
>TRBD2|few|TRBV11-1|18|TRBJ2-3
TGTGCCAGCAGCTCCTTCCGGGGGGGCACTCAGGGCACAGATACGCAGTATTTT
CASSSFRGGTQGTDTQYF
>TRBD2|.|TRBV11-2|17|TRBJ2-1
TGTGCCAGCAGCTTAGGACCGGGAGGGAGCCGCGGGTATGAGCAGTTCTTC
CASSLGPGGSRGYEQFF
>.|.|TRBV5-1|14|TRBJ2-3
TGCGCCAGCAGCTTGGTTGGGGTGGGAGATACGCAGTATTTT
CASSLVGVGDTQYF
>TRBD2|few|TRBV7-2|15|TRBJ2-1
TGTGCCAGCAGAAAGACTAGCGGGAGCCACAATGAGCAGTTCTTC
CASRKTSGSHNEQFF
>.|.|TRBV15|13|TRBJ2-7
TGTGCCACCAGCAGAGATGGCAGCTACGAGCAGTACTTC
CATSRDGSYEQYF
>.|many|TRBV3-1|12|TRBJ1-6
TGTGCCAGCAGCCAACCCGGTTCACCCCTCCACTTT
CASSQPGSPLHF